Reported below is one T cell receptor (beta chain). V lost 4 bases to trimming and J lost 9 bases, with 23 bases between them. Looked up from germline, CDR1 is SGHNT and CDR2 is YYREEE (reference sequence). The CDR3 length is 16 residues. As originally analysed: Estimation of nucleated cell counts was performed using reference gene primer amplification. Here immunoSEQ multiplex PCR was the method, and the copy in TCRdb shows in-frame clones only, minus some. The V and J calls and the clone size are those of that table, but D and trimming were determined from the DNA. The sample contains approximately 280,000 clones, around 90% of which appear only once. This sample stems from a study of blood T cell repertoires in COVID-19. Study-wide background: Acute and convalescent COVID-19 samples came from the United States, Italy and Spain.

Seattle's cohort entered during active infection and was followed longitudinally. The TCR was taken from a woman younger than 45 with COVID-19, enrolled during active disease. Sequencing was carried out using peripheral blood. The chain employs TRBV5-4 and TRBJ2-1; a possible D gene is TRBD2 (6 bases). The CDR3: CASSPHGSQVNIEQFF. The CDR3 DNA reads TGTGCCAGCAGCCCCCACGGGAGTCAGGTAAACATTGAGCAGTTCTTC.